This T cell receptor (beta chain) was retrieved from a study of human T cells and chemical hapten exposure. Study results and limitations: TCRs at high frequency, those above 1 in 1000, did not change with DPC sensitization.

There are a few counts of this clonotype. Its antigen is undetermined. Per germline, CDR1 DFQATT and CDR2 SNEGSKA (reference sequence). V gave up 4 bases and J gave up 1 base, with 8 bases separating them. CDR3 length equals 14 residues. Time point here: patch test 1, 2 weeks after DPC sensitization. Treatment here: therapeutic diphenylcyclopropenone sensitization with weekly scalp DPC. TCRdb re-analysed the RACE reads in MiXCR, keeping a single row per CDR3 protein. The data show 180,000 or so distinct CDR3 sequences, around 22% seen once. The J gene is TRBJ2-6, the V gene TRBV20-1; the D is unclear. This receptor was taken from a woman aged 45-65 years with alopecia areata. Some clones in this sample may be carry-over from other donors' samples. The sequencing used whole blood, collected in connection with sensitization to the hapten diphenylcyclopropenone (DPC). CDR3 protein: CSAISASGANVLTF. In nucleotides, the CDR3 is TGCAGTGCTATCTCCGCGTCTGGGGCCAACGTCCTGACTTTC.